The count of the clone carrying this T cell receptor (beta chain) is one. As for time point: pretreatment peripheral blood. Locally advanced or metastatic urothelial carcinoma was present in patients. Assay used: immunoSEQ multiplex PCR; TCRdb lists only in-frame clones, some missing. The sample lists about 63,000 clones, roughly 81% occurring once. The data derive from a study of PD-L1 blockade in urothelial cancer. Background on the study: Bladder-origin urothelial cancer in males described about nine tenths of the roughly 29 patients. Samples came from 3 weeks, at the second dose, and 6 weeks into treatment.

CDR1 and CDR2 (germline): SNHLY, FYNNEI. Trimming pared 0 bases from V and 9 bases from J, leaving 17 bases between. The CDR3 is made up of 15 amino acids. The chain links TRBV2 to TRBJ1-1; D remains ambiguous. The sequences come from PBMCs, collected around atezolizumab (anti-PD-L1) treatment. This clonotype was obtained from a man between 70 and 80 years old with urothelial cancer. CDR3 sequence reads: CASSEAYDKGGQAFF. CDR3 nucleotides: TGTGCCAGCAGTGAAGCATACGACAAGGGCGGGCAAGCTTTCTTT.